This is a list of T cell receptor beta chains from one sample in a study of blood T cell repertoires in COVID-19. Using immunoSEQ multiplex PCR, the repertoire was profiled, and TCRdb retains in-frame clones only, with some absent. Of hundreds of thousands of clones detected, 87% appear once; the ten largest clones hold less than 15%. Source material: peripheral blood. Source of these receptors: a woman in her late teens or twenties who had recovered from COVID-19. Both conserved end residues are trimmed from each CDR3. Expanded clones get a size class; other rows say once, few or many, or leave the size out.

clone size: many
V gene: TRBV6-4
CDR3 protein: ASSLGTGGMNEQF

clone size: .
V gene: TRBV14
CDR3 protein: ASSLTGSRSSEQY

clone size: .
V gene: TRBV29-1
CDR3 protein: SVHRDRAKDTQY

clone size: .
V gene: TRBV7-8
CDR3 protein: ASSPLDVYEQY

clone size: few
V gene: TRBV7-6
CDR3 protein: ASSLAPASQETQY

clone size: .
V gene: TRBV19
CDR3 protein: ASSTLSPTYNEQF

clone size: .
V gene: TRBV4-1
CDR3 protein: ASSQEWGRGMDTQY

clone size: .
V gene: TRBV19
CDR3 protein: ASTRGGRATYNEQF

clone size: .
V gene: TRBV29-1
CDR3 protein: SAGQINEQF

clone size: once
V gene: TRBV11-1
CDR3 protein: ASSLEIVGQDKAF

clone size: .
V gene: TRBV27
CDR3 protein: ASSLHGELF

clone size: .
V gene: TRBV7-9
CDR3 protein: ASSPSGSSYNEQF

clone size: .
V gene: TRBV27
CDR3 protein: ASSLSTSGSVNEQF

clone size: .
V gene: TRBV29-1
CDR3 protein: SVAKGTGTEKLF

clone size: once
V gene: TRBV11-3
CDR3 protein: ASSLVRAGNTGELF

clone size: once
V gene: TRBV5-1
CDR3 protein: ASSLALKLAGGPSYEQY

clone size: once
V gene: TRBV7-2
CDR3 protein: ASSLEGGRGYT

clone size: .
V gene: TRBV2
CDR3 protein: ASRPMGPEAF

clone size: .
V gene: TRBV18
CDR3 protein: ASSPTGSSYNEQF

clone size: .
V gene: TRBV19
CDR3 protein: ASSIGLAGDEQY

clone size: .
V gene: TRBV19
CDR3 protein: ASSPGATEAF

clone size: .
V gene: TRBV6-5
CDR3 protein: ASSIPGSYNEQF